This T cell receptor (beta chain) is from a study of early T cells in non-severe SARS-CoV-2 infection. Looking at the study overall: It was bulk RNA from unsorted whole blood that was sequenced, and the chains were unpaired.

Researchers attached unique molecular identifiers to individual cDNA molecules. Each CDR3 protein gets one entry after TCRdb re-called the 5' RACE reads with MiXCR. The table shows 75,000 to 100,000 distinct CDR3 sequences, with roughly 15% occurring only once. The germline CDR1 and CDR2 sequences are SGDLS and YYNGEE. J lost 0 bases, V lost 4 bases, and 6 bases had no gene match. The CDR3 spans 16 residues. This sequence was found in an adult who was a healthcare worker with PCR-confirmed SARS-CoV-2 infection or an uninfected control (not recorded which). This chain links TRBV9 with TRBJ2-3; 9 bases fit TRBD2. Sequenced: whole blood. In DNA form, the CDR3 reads TGTGCCAGCAGCTCTAGAGCGGGGGGCAGCACAGATACGCAGTATTTT. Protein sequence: CASSSRAGGSTDTQYF. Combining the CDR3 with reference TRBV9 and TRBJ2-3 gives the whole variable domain DSGVTQTPKHLITATGQRVTLRCSPRSGDLSVYWYQQSLDQGLQFLIQYYNGEERAKGNILERFSAQQFPDLHSELNLSSLELGDSALYFCASSSRAGGSTDTQYFGPGTRLTVL.